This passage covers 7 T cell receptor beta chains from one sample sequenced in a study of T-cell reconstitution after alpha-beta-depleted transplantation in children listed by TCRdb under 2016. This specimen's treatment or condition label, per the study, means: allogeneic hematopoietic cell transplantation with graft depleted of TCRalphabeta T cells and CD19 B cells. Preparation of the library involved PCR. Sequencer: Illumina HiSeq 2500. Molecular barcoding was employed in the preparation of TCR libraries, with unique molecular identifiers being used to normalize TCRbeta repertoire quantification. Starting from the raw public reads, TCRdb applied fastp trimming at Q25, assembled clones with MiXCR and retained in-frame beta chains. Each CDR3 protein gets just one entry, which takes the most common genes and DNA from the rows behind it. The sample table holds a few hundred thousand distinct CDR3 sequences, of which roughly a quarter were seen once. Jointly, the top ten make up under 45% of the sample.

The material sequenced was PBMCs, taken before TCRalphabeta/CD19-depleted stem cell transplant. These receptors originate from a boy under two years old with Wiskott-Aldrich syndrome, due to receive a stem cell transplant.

The CDR3 region is CASSFLGALPNTEAFF. CDR3 nucleotide sequence: TGCGCCAGCAGCTTTTTGGGGGCACTGCCGAACACTGAAGCTTTCTTT. The chain employs TRBV5-1 and TRBJ1-1, with a weak D call TRBD1 (6 bases). The CDR3 has 16 residues. Deletions cut 2 bases from V and 1 base from J, with 15 bases between. CDR1 is SGHRS and CDR2 is YFSETQ in the germline V gene.

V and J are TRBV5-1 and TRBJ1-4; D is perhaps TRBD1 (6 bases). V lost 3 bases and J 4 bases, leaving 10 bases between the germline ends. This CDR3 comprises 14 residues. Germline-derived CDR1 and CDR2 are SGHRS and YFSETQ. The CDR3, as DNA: TGCGCCAGCAGCTGGACAGCCTTTAATGAAAAACTGTTTTTT. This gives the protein CASSWTAFNEKLFF.

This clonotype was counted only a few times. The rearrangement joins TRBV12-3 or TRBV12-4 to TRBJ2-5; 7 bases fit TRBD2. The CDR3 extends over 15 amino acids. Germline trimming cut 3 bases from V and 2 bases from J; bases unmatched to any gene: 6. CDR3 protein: CASSLVGGPQETQYF. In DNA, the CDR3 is TGTGCCAGCAGTTTGGTGGGAGGGCCTCAAGAGACCCAGTACTTC.

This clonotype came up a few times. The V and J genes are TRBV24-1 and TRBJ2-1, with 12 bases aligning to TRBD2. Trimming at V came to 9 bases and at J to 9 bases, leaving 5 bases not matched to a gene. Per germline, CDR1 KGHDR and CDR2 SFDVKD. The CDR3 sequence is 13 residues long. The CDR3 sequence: CATGLAGSGEQFF. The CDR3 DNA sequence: TGTGCCACCGGACTAGCGGGATCGGGTGAGCAGTTCTTC.

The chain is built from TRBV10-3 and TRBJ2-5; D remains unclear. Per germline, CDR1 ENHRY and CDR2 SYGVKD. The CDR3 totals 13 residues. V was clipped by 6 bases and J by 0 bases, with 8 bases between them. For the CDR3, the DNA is TGTGCCATCAGAACGGAGTACCAAGAGACCCAGTACTTC. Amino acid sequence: CAIRTEYQETQYF.

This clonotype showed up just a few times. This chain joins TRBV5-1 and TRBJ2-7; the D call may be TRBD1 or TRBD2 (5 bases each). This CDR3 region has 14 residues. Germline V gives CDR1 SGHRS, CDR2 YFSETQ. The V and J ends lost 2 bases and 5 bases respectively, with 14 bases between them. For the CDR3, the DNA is TGCGCCAGCAGCTTTTCCGGGGCGACGGACGAGCAGTACTTC. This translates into CASSFSGATDEQYF.

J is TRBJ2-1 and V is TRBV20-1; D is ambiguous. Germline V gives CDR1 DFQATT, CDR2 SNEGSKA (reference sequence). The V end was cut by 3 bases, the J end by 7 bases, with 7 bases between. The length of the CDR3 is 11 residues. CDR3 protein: CSASAVNEQFF. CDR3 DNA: TGCAGTGCTAGTGCCGTAAATGAGCAGTTCTTC.